This T cell receptor beta chain was observed in a study of siplizumab effects on memory and regulatory T cells. Points from the study as a whole: The diversity of naive T cells seemed greater than that of memory cells, and their alloresponse contribution seemed major. With siplizumab, cumulative frequency of CD4+ memory-derived alloreactive sequences dropped significantly. Mappable alloreactive CD4+ clones averaged around 69% Treg-derived with siplizumab versus around 25% in controls. Solely a minor proportion of alloreactive clones could be assigned to unstimulated subsets.

Data came from immunoSEQ multiplex PCR; TCRdb stores just in-frame clones and leaves some out. The sample carries 100,000 or so clones, 75% to 95% recorded once. As concerns this clone: The antigen remains unidentified.

The germline V gene encodes CDR1 SGHNT and CDR2 YYREEE (reference sequence). The V gene end was trimmed by 0 bases and the J gene end by 5 bases; junction bases not matched to a gene: 1. The CDR3 is 14 amino acids. The rearrangement uses TRBV5-4 and TRBJ2-5, with 10 bases that match TRBD2. The material sequenced was CD4+ T cells sorted from blood. The source is a human donor in good health. CDR3 in amino acids: CASSLEAGGETQYF. The CDR3 coding sequence is TGTGCCAGCAGCTTGGAAGCGGGGGGGGAGACCCAGTACTTC.